This section outlines one T cell receptor (beta chain) sequence together with its context. Its specificity is unknown. Sorted-subset replicate PCR reactions were performed with about 200 ng DNA, corresponding to roughly 30,000 T cell genomes. Repertoires were generated with immunoSEQ multiplex PCR, while TCRdb's copy carries only in-frame clones and drops some. Of roughly 2.5 million clones in the sample, approximately 94% were seen once. Adult Caucasians living in Nashville, Tennessee made up all of the donors. Trimming cost V 2 bases and J 0 bases; bases outside gene matches: 5. Germline loops: CDR1 SGHRS, CDR2 YFSETQ. This CDR3 spans 15 amino acids. The data are from a study of shared clonotypes between healthy human individuals. Whole-study results and caveats: Roughly 5.3% of naive CD4 clonotypes were common to several donors.

Sequenced material: naive CD4+ T cells sorted from blood. Subset defined: CD45RA+ positively selected. The chain couples TRBV5-1 to TRBJ2-7; 7 nucleotides line up with TRBD2. The clonotype originates from a man aged 18 to 30 in good health. The CDR3 spells CASSLNPSGSYEQYF. DNA of the CDR3: TGCGCCAGCAGCTTAAACCCTAGCGGCTCCTACGAGCAGTACTTC. Using reference TRBV5-1 and TRBJ2-7 for the parts outside the CDR3, the full variable domain is KAGVTQTPRYLIKTRGQQVTLSCSPISGHRSVSWYQQTPGQGLQFLFEYFSETQRNKGNFPGRFSGRQFSNSRSEMNVSTLELGDSALYLCASSLNPSGSYEQYFGPGTRLTVT.